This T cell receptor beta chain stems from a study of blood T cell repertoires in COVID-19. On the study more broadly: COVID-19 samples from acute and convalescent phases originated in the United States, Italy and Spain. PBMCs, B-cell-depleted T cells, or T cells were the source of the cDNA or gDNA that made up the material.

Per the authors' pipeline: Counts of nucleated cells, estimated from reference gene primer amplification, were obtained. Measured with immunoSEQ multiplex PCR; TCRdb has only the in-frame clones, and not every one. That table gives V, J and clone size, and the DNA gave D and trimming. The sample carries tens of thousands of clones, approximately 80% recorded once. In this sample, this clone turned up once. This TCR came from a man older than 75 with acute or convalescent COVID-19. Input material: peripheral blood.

CDR3: CASSRGRSTDTQYF. For the CDR3, the DNA is TGCGCCAGCAGCCGGGGCAGGAGCACAGATACGCAGTATTTT. The chain has TRBV4-1 and TRBJ2-3; TRBD1 is a possible D gene (5 bases). Germline lookup yields CDR1 MGHRA and CDR2 YSYEKL. The length of the CDR3 is 14 residues. Trimming shortened V by 4 bases and J by 0 bases, and 8 bases separated the two germline ends.